Detailed here is one T cell receptor (beta chain). Its cognate antigen is unknown. This sample is part of a study of OX40 agonist ivuxolimab in advanced cancers. The wider study: A history of anti-PD-1, anti-PD-L1 or anti-CTLA-4 therapy was acceptable, and roughly 40% had some.

Findings and caveats of the study: Dosing at 0.1 to 3.0 mg/kg was accompanied by clonal expansion of CD4+ and CD8+ blood T cells by week 6.

CDR3 length: 18 amino acids. Trimming took off 5 bases at V and 0 bases at J, with 22 bases between the two ends. Per the germline V gene, CDR1 is SEHNR and CDR2 is FQNEAQ (reference sequence). Measured with immunoSEQ multiplex PCR; TCRdb has only the in-frame clones, and not every one. The sample consists of 77,000 or so clones, around 82% of them appearing once. The genes are TRBV7-9 and TRBJ1-1, with TRBD1 as a possible D gene (5 bases). The sequenced sample was CD4+ or CD8+ T cells sorted from blood, obtained in a trial of the OX40 agonist ivuxolimab. The source is an adult with an advanced solid tumor such as melanoma, head and neck, liver or kidney cancer. The CDR3 nucleotides are TGTGCCAGCAGCGCAATTAGAGTAGGGGTCACACTGAACACTGAAGCTTTCTTT. Translated: CASSAIRVGVTLNTEAFF.